This T cell receptor beta chain originates from a study of blood T cell repertoires in COVID-19 (dated by TCRdb to the early 2020s). Regarding the complete study: Collaborator samples came from the United States, Italy and Spain and covered acute and convalescent phases of COVID-19. The prospective study material was composed of cDNA or gDNA derived from T cells, B-cell-depleted T cells, or PBMCs. The dataset comprised deeply sampled blood TCRbeta repertoires from subjects exposed to, actively infected with, or recovered from COVID-19. The repertoires were made available in a free public database intended to serve as a resource for research on the immune response to SARS-CoV-2. The samples were drawn from two sources: the first 160 participants of the ongoing ImmuneRACE study, and 950 to 1,500 subjects contributed by 6 global collaborators. A de-identified subject ID, COVID-19 status, age in years and sex were almost always included in the sample metadata. Where available, HLA class I and class II types were taken from metadata supplied by the sample provider and were not determined by assay-based typing. The paper's findings and limits, for the study overall: How much clinical and demographic metadata was included differed by source and by participant, and the metadata was provided uncurated.

In the germline V gene, CDR1 corresponds to SGDLS and CDR2 to YYNGEE. Trimming accounts for 3 bases at V and 0 bases at J, while the number of junction bases matched to no gene is 2. Counted from cysteine to phenylalanine, this CDR3 has 15 amino acids. Of all the DNA, just the CDR3 is kept, 45 bases in frame from base 1. The immunoSEQ Assay, a bias-controlled multiplex PCR, was used to amplify TCRbeta CDR3 regions from genomic DNA. In the source study's methods: The number of nucleated cells in each sample was estimated from the amplification of reference gene primers within the assay. Sequence reads were collapsed and filtered to measure the absolute abundance of every unique TCRbeta CDR3 rearrangement. Productive Simpson clonality was computed per sample as the square root of Simpson's diversity index over productive rearrangements. TCRdb took this table from immuneACCESS and kept in-frame rearrangements with V and J called. Such tables lack part of the clones; where checked against another copy, unresolved V genes explain under half of the gap, and the rest is unexplained. That table furnishes V, J and clone size, whereas the DNA furnished D and trimming. This sample holds tens of thousands of clones; roughly nine tenths were observed only once. The top ten constitute approximately 1.5% of the sample.

With respect to this clone: Its antigen remains undetermined. No per-base quality is available; no much larger clone lies one base away.

Each collaborating institution followed its own protocols to collect whole blood in K2EDTA tubes. For TCRbeta analysis, collaborators shipped samples as frozen whole blood, isolated PBMCs, or DNA extracted from either of those sample types. The clonotype comes from a man in his fifties or sixties with acute or convalescent COVID-19. This receptor chain uses TRBV9 and TRBJ1-1, and TRBD1 matches 10 of the central bases. The sequenced material came from peripheral blood. This receptor has the CDR3 CASSGTGGMNTEAFF. The nucleotides are TGTGCCAGCAGCGGGACAGGGGGTATGAACACTGAAGCTTTCTTT.